Listed below are T cell receptor beta chains from one sample, sequenced in a study of CD8 T cells in Susac syndrome. TCRdb reanalysed the immunoSEQ multiplex PCR reads using MiXCR and keeps one entry per CDR3 protein. This sample carries hundreds of thousands of distinct CDR3 sequences, about 93% of them seen once, and the ten largest clones take about 0.07%. Sequencing was performed on CD4+ T cells from PBMCs. These receptors were taken from a human donor with multiple sclerosis. Both conserved end residues are part of each CDR3. The order of the fields is D gene, J gene, V gene, clone size, CDR3 DNA, CDR3 protein. D genes are given only for firm matches. Size tells how often a clone was seen (once, few, many) or the class of an expanded clone, and some rows leave it out.

D gene: NA
J gene: TRBJ1-1
V gene: TRBV20-1
clone size: NA
CDR3 DNA: TGCAGTGCTAGAGGGACGGGAGGGACTGAAGCTTTCTTT
CDR3 protein: CSARGTGGTEAFF

D gene: NA
J gene: TRBJ1-5
V gene: TRBV7-9
clone size: NA
CDR3 DNA: TGTGCCAGCAGCTCAGGGGCCCTGCTTGAGCCCCAGCATTTT
CDR3 protein: CASSSGALLEPQHF

D gene: NA
J gene: TRBJ2-1
V gene: TRBV24-1
clone size: NA
CDR3 DNA: TGTGCCACCAGTGATCCCAGGGGCCCCTACAATGAGCAGTTCTTC
CDR3 protein: CATSDPRGPYNEQFF

D gene: NA
J gene: TRBJ1-2
V gene: TRBV30
clone size: NA
CDR3 DNA: TGTGCCTGGAGTGTACTAAGGGGCAAGGGGAATGGCTACACCTTC
CDR3 protein: CAWSVLRGKGNGYTF

D gene: NA
J gene: TRBJ1-4
V gene: TRBV20-1
clone size: NA
CDR3 DNA: TGCAGTGCTTACAAGGACACGACAACTAATGAAAAACTGTTTTTT
CDR3 protein: CSAYKDTTTNEKLFF

D gene: NA
J gene: TRBJ1-1
V gene: TRBV20-1
clone size: NA
CDR3 DNA: TGCAGTGCTACCGGGGCCAGGGCGAGTCCCCTGAACACTGAAGCTTTCTTT
CDR3 protein: CSATGARASPLNTEAFF

D gene: NA
J gene: TRBJ2-3
V gene: TRBV5-6
clone size: NA
CDR3 DNA: TGTGCCAGCAGCACACCCCCGCGGGGCACAGATACGCAGTATTTT
CDR3 protein: CASSTPPRGTDTQYF

D gene: NA
J gene: TRBJ2-7
V gene: TRBV3-1
clone size: NA
CDR3 DNA: TGTGCCAGCAGGAGGACTTCCAGCTCCTACGAGCAGTACTTC
CDR3 protein: CASRRTSSSYEQYF

D gene: TRBD2
J gene: TRBJ2-2
V gene: TRBV2
clone size: NA
CDR3 DNA: TGTGCCAGCTCCAGACTAGCGGGGGGATACACCGGGGAGCTGTTTTTT
CDR3 protein: CASSRLAGGYTGELFF

D gene: NA
J gene: TRBJ2-7
V gene: TRBV6-6
clone size: NA
CDR3 DNA: TGTGCCACAACCCCAGGGCCCTACGAGCAGTACTTC
CDR3 protein: CATTPGPYEQYF

D gene: TRBD1
J gene: TRBJ1-2
V gene: TRBV29-1
clone size: NA
CDR3 DNA: TGCAGCGCCGGGACAGGGGGCATAGGCTACACCTTC
CDR3 protein: CSAGTGGIGYTF

D gene: TRBD1
J gene: TRBJ1-2
V gene: TRBV20-1
clone size: NA
CDR3 DNA: TGCAGTGCGGCCGACAGGGGGACAGATGGCTACACCTTC
CDR3 protein: CSAADRGTDGYTF

D gene: NA
J gene: TRBJ2-3
V gene: TRBV6-5
clone size: NA
CDR3 DNA: TGTGCCAGCAGTTATTTTCCTAGCACAGATACGCAGTATTTT
CDR3 protein: CASSYFPSTDTQYF

D gene: TRBD1
J gene: TRBJ1-1
V gene: TRBV3-1
clone size: NA
CDR3 DNA: TGTGCCAGCAGCCAAGCCGGGACAGGGGGTGATGAAGCTTTCTTT
CDR3 protein: CASSQAGTGGDEAFF

D gene: NA
J gene: TRBJ2-3
V gene: TRBV3-1
clone size: NA
CDR3 DNA: TGTGCCAGCAGCCCCCGTTCTTCGGAAGATACGCAGTATTTT
CDR3 protein: CASSPRSSEDTQYF

D gene: TRBD2
J gene: TRBJ2-5
V gene: TRBV20-1
clone size: NA
CDR3 DNA: TGCAGTGGGAGCGTTAGCGGGGGCCCTTTCGGGATACAAGAGACCCAGTACTTC
CDR3 protein: CSGSVSGGPFGIQETQYF

D gene: NA
J gene: TRBJ2-3
V gene: TRBV15
clone size: NA
CDR3 DNA: TGTGCCACCTCCCAGGCAGGGGTAGCAGATACGCAGTATTTT
CDR3 protein: CATSQAGVADTQYF

D gene: NA
J gene: TRBJ1-6
V gene: TRBV14
clone size: NA
CDR3 DNA: TGTGCCAGCAGCCAAATCGCAAGCGAGGGTTATAATTCACCCCTCCACTTT
CDR3 protein: CASSQIASEGYNSPLHF

D gene: TRBD1
J gene: TRBJ1-2
V gene: TRBV5-1
clone size: NA
CDR3 DNA: TGCGCCAGCAGTCCATTTAACCCAGGGGGCGCAAGGTATGGCTACACCTTC
CDR3 protein: CASSPFNPGGARYGYTF

D gene: TRBD2
J gene: TRBJ2-5
V gene: TRBV20-1
clone size: NA
CDR3 DNA: TGCAGTGCTAGAGATGGCGGGGGTCAAGAGACCCAGTACTTC
CDR3 protein: CSARDGGGQETQYF

D gene: NA
J gene: TRBJ2-7
V gene: TRBV18
clone size: NA
CDR3 DNA: TGTGCCAGCTCACCGGTTGGTGGGTACGAGCAGTACTTC
CDR3 protein: CASSPVGGYEQYF

D gene: NA
J gene: TRBJ1-2
V gene: TRBV19
clone size: NA
CDR3 DNA: TGTGCCAGTAGTCTCACCGGGACACCTTATGGCTACACCTTC
CDR3 protein: CASSLTGTPYGYTF

D gene: NA
J gene: TRBJ2-5
V gene: TRBV6-6
clone size: NA
CDR3 DNA: TGTGCCAGCAGTTTTTCCGGGACGGTGCAAGAGACCCAGTACTTC
CDR3 protein: CASSFSGTVQETQYF

D gene: NA
J gene: TRBJ1-1
V gene: TRBV5-1
clone size: NA
CDR3 DNA: TGCGCCAGCAGCTTGGGGGGGAACAGGAACACTGAAGCTTTCTTT
CDR3 protein: CASSLGGNRNTEAFF

D gene: NA
J gene: TRBJ2-4
V gene: TRBV5-6
clone size: NA
CDR3 DNA: TGTGCCAGCAGCTTGGTAGTAAGGAACATTCAGTACTTC
CDR3 protein: CASSLVVRNIQYF

D gene: TRBD1
J gene: TRBJ2-2
V gene: TRBV6-5
clone size: NA
CDR3 DNA: TGTGCCAGCAGTACGGGACAGGGGTCGGGGGAGCTGTTTTTT
CDR3 protein: CASSTGQGSGELFF

D gene: NA
J gene: TRBJ1-2
V gene: TRBV29-1
clone size: once
CDR3 DNA: TGCAGCGTTGACTCGGGTACCCTAGCTAACTATGGCTACACCTTC
CDR3 protein: CSVDSGTLANYGYTF

D gene: NA
J gene: TRBJ1-5
V gene: TRBV29-1
clone size: NA
CDR3 DNA: TGCAGCGTGGGGGTTGGCAATCAGCCCCAGCATTTT
CDR3 protein: CSVGVGNQPQHF

D gene: NA
J gene: TRBJ1-1
V gene: TRBV7-9
clone size: NA
CDR3 DNA: TGTGCCAGCAGCGAAGAGGACAGACTTGAAGCTTTCTTT
CDR3 protein: CASSEEDRLEAFF

D gene: TRBD1
J gene: TRBJ1-2
V gene: TRBV3-1
clone size: NA
CDR3 DNA: TGTGCCAGCAGCCAAAAGGGGGCTGGCTATGGCTACACCTTC
CDR3 protein: CASSQKGAGYGYTF

D gene: TRBD1
J gene: TRBJ1-5
V gene: TRBV6-2/TRBV6-3
clone size: NA
CDR3 DNA: TGTGCCAGCAGGAACAGGGGACAGCCCCAGCATTTT
CDR3 protein: CASRNRGQPQHF

D gene: TRBD1
J gene: TRBJ2-6
V gene: TRBV3-1
clone size: NA
CDR3 DNA: TGTGCCAGCAGCCGTCGGACAGGGGGGTTCTCTGGGGCCAACGTCCTGACTTTC
CDR3 protein: CASSRRTGGFSGANVLTF

D gene: NA
J gene: TRBJ1-1
V gene: TRBV5-6
clone size: NA
CDR3 DNA: TGTGCCAGCAGCTTGTATAGGGATAAAGGTGAAGCTTTCTTT
CDR3 protein: CASSLYRDKGEAFF

D gene: NA
J gene: TRBJ2-2
V gene: TRBV7-7
clone size: NA
CDR3 DNA: TGTGCTAGCAGCGCCTCGGGGGTCGGGGAGCTGTTTTTT
CDR3 protein: CASSASGVGELFF

D gene: TRBD1
J gene: TRBJ2-3
V gene: TRBV2
clone size: once
CDR3 DNA: TGTGCCAGCAGTCCGGACAGGGCCGGCACAGATACGCAGTATTTT
CDR3 protein: CASSPDRAGTDTQYF

D gene: NA
J gene: TRBJ1-2
V gene: TRBV20-1
clone size: NA
CDR3 DNA: TGCAGTGCTAGAGATCTAGTTCCGAAGCCAGGGCCTAACTATGGCTACACCTTC
CDR3 protein: CSARDLVPKPGPNYGYTF

D gene: NA
J gene: TRBJ1-4
V gene: TRBV30
clone size: NA
CDR3 DNA: TGTGCCTGGAGGAACCCCGGTGGCGGTGAAAAACTGTTTTTT
CDR3 protein: CAWRNPGGGEKLFF

D gene: NA
J gene: TRBJ2-5
V gene: TRBV18
clone size: NA
CDR3 DNA: TGTGCCAGCTCACCGTCCAGGGTAGGGGAGACCCAGTACTTC
CDR3 protein: CASSPSRVGETQYF

D gene: NA
J gene: TRBJ2-3
V gene: TRBV5-6
clone size: NA
CDR3 DNA: TGTGCCAGTACTACGATGGGGGCGGATACGCAGTATTTT
CDR3 protein: CASTTMGADTQYF

D gene: NA
J gene: TRBJ2-1
V gene: TRBV20-1
clone size: NA
CDR3 DNA: TGCAGTGCTAGAGGATCCGGGGCTGTGGCCGATGAGCAGTTCTTC
CDR3 protein: CSARGSGAVADEQFF

D gene: NA
J gene: TRBJ1-2
V gene: TRBV3-1
clone size: NA
CDR3 DNA: TGTGCCAGCAGCCAAGGAGGGGCCGAGCCCTACACCTTC
CDR3 protein: CASSQGGAEPYTF

D gene: NA
J gene: TRBJ2-7
V gene: TRBV15
clone size: NA
CDR3 DNA: TGTGCCACCAGCAGAGATCAGGGTTACGAGCAGTACTTC
CDR3 protein: CATSRDQGYEQYF

D gene: NA
J gene: TRBJ2-7
V gene: TRBV25-1
clone size: NA
CDR3 DNA: TGTGCCAGCAGTGAATCCGACTACTTGGACGAGCAGTACTTC
CDR3 protein: CASSESDYLDEQYF

D gene: TRBD1
J gene: TRBJ2-5
V gene: TRBV6-1
clone size: NA
CDR3 DNA: TGTGCCAGCAGTGGGACAGGCGCAGAGACCCAGTACTTC
CDR3 protein: CASSGTGAETQYF

D gene: NA
J gene: TRBJ1-6
V gene: TRBV7-9
clone size: NA
CDR3 DNA: TGTGCCACCAAGGACGAGGGAGGCTCCTATAATTCACCCCTCCACTTT
CDR3 protein: CATKDEGGSYNSPLHF

D gene: NA
J gene: TRBJ2-5
V gene: TRBV12-3/TRBV12-4
clone size: once
CDR3 DNA: TGTGCCAGCAGAACGGACTACCAAGAGACCCAGTACTTC
CDR3 protein: CASRTDYQETQYF